A single sample is the source of the 13 T cell receptor beta chains below, sequenced in a study of T cells after yellow fever vaccination. TCRdb processed the 5' RACE reads anew with MiXCR; each CDR3 protein has one entry. Of 280,000 or so distinct CDR3 sequences listed, approximately 10% were seen once; the top ten hold around 3.5%. The specimen comprised CD4+ T cells sorted from PBMCs, sampled 5 days after the yellow fever booster vaccination. The receptors here all came from a young man who received the YFV17D yellow fever vaccine.

The rearrangement links TRBV6-2 or TRBV6-3 to TRBJ2-7; D is ambiguous. V lost 10 bases, J lost 2 bases, and 12 bases lay in between. Germline CDR1 reads MNHEY; CDR2 reads SVGEGT. CDR3 size: 12 residues. DNA of the CDR3: TGTGCCACCTGTGAGACAACCTACGAGCAGTACTTC. The encoded protein is CATCETTYEQYF.

This clonotype was seen only a few times. The chain is built from TRBV28 and TRBJ2-1, with D hard to call. The CDR3 length is 14 residues. CDR1 and CDR2 from the germline V gene are MDHEN and SYDVKM. V was cut by 4 bases and J by 0 bases, with 7 bases left in between. Here the CDR3 DNA reads TGTGCCAGCAGTTCCAGAAGCTCCTACAATGAGCAGTTCTTC. Its protein is CASSSRSSYNEQFF.

This chain uses TRBV28 with TRBJ2-4, with 7 nucleotides matching TRBD1. V trimming: 4 bases; J trimming: 0 bases; junction bases outside the gene matches: 12. The germline CDR1 and CDR2 sequences are MDHEN and SYDVKM. CDR3 length: 18 residues. This CDR3 is CASSSGRTGKLAKNIQYF. CDR3 DNA sequence: TGTGCCAGCAGTTCCGGCCGGACAGGAAAACTAGCCAAAAACATTCAGTACTTC.

At least ten counts were recorded for this clonotype. This chain's CDR3 is CASSQIVQGVPEAFF. CDR3 coding DNA: TGCGCCAGCAGCCAAATCGTACAGGGTGTACCTGAAGCTTTCTTT. V usage is TRBV4-1 and J usage is TRBJ1-1; perhaps TRBD1 as D (6 bases). The V end was cut by 2 bases, the J end by 6 bases, with 16 bases between. The CDR3 runs 15 residues. The V gene's germline CDR1 is MGHRA and CDR2 YSYEKL.

Comments on this clonotype: One end of the junction fails to match germline, which may point to a read error. J is TRBJ2-5 and V is TRBV7-7; the match to TRBD2 covers 10 bases. Germline CDR1 reads SSHAT; CDR2 reads FNYEAQ (reference sequence). The CDR3 length is 15 residues. The CDR3 sequence: CASTLLAGDGETQYF. CDR3 sequence (DNA): TGTGCTAGCACCTTGCTAGCGGGGGACGGGGAGACCCAGTACTTC.

This clonotype has ten or more counts. This chain uses TRBV7-9 with TRBJ2-2; D perhaps matches TRBD1 (6 bases). CDR3 size: 14 residues. V lost 4 bases and J lost 4, with 10 bases in between. CDR1 SEHNR and CDR2 FQNEAQ come from the germline V gene (reference sequence). CDR3 in DNA: TGTGCCAGCAGCTACGGACAGTCCACCGGGGAGCTGTTTTTT. It translates to CASSYGQSTGELFF.

This sequence joins TRBV5-4 and TRBJ1-2; D call uncertain. CDR1 is SGHNT, CDR2 YYREEE, per germline (reference sequence). Trimming removed 0 bases at V and 5 bases at J, with 14 bases between. This CDR3 has 15 residues. CDR3 DNA sequence: TGTGCCAGCAGCTTGGCCATGGGCCCCACGTATGGCTACACCTTC. It is translated as CASSLAMGPTYGYTF.

This clonotype was counted a few times. The chain uses TRBV3-1 and TRBJ2-5; no clear D gene. Germline CDR1 reads LGHDT; CDR2 reads YNNKEL (reference sequence). This CDR3 region has 13 residues. V was trimmed by 4 bases and J by 3 bases, leaving 9 bases between them. This CDR3 reads CASSRRAEETQYF. As DNA, the CDR3 is TGTGCCAGCAGCCGCCGGGCCGAAGAGACCCAGTACTTC.

In its sample, this clonotype was seen a few times. The chain recombines TRBV29-1 with TRBJ1-5; D is possibly TRBD1 (5 bases). CDR3 size: 14 residues. Germline V lookup: CDR1 SQVTM, CDR2 ANQGSEA. With 4 bases removed from V and 7 bases from J, the gap between germline ends came to 17 bases. The CDR3 is CSVAEGNGGQPQHF. The CDR3 coding sequence is TGCAGCGTTGCTGAGGGGAACGGAGGACAGCCCCAGCATTTT. Combining the CDR3 with reference TRBV29-1 and TRBJ1-5 gives the whole variable domain SAVISQKPSRDICQRGTSLTIQCQVDSQVTMMFWYRQQPGQSLTLIATANQGSEATYESGFVIDKFPISRPNLTFSTLTVSNMSPEDSSIYLCSVAEGNGGQPQHFGDGTRLSIL.

The V and J genes are TRBV9 and TRBJ1-6, with D perhaps matching TRBD1 (5 bases). Trimming removed 0 bases at V and 11 bases at J, with 15 bases between. Germline CDR1 is SGDLS and CDR2 is YYNGEE. CDR3 size: 15 residues. CDR3 nucleotides: TGTGCCAGCAGCGTAGGAGGGACGGTGGGTACACCCCTCCACTTT. Protein: CASSVGGTVGTPLHF.

The chain combines TRBV11-2 with TRBJ1-1; D gene ambiguous. This CDR3 region has 11 residues. Germline loops: CDR1 SGHAT, CDR2 FQNNGV. Trimming took 3 bases from V and 11 from J, leaving 10 bases between them. This CDR3 is CASSLSPSAFF. CDR3 in DNA: TGTGCCAGCAGCTTGAGCCCGTCGGCTTTCTTT.

The chain links TRBV5-5 to TRBJ1-2, with TRBD1 as a possible D gene (5 bases). CDR3 length equals 16 residues. Trimming removed 4 bases at V and 1 base at J, with 17 bases between. Germline-derived CDR1 and CDR2 are SGHKS and YYEKEE (reference sequence). In DNA, the CDR3 is TGTGCCAGCAGCCCCCGAGTGGGGGTCCTTAACTATGGCTACACCTTC. Translating it yields CASSPRVGVLNYGYTF. Complete variable domain (other parts from reference TRBV5-5 and TRBJ1-2): DAGVTQSPTHLIKTRGQQVTLRCSPISGHKSVSWYQQVLGQGPQFIFQYYEKEERGRGNFPDRFSARQFPNYSSELNVNALLLGDSALYLCASSPRVGVLNYGYTFGSGTRLTVV.

The chain has TRBV7-8 and TRBJ2-2; D is uncertain. V was shortened by 2 bases and J by 6 bases, with 4 bases between the two germline ends. Germline CDR1 and CDR2: SGHVS and FQNEAQ. The length of the CDR3 is 12 residues. DNA of the CDR3: TGTGCCAGCAGCTTATTCCCCGGGGAGCTGTTTTTT. It specifies CASSLFPGELFF.